This TCR beta chain was observed in a study of shared clonotypes between healthy human individuals. For the study at large: Those who served as donors were two women and a few men between the ages of 18 and 49.

Generated by immunoSEQ multiplex PCR, the TCRdb table keeps only in-frame clones and is missing some. The sample includes 950,000 to 1,100,000 clones, about 75% of them seen just once. Findings of the study overall: Even with large depth, rarefaction showed that sorted-subset sequencing was incomplete.

In this sample, this clone turned up many times. Antigen: not known. V dropped 3 bases and J dropped 0 bases, with 15 bases sitting between them. The CDR3 loop spans 17 amino acids. Germline lookup yields CDR1 SGHRS and CDR2 YFSETQ. The chain couples TRBV5-1 to TRBJ2-2, with D possibly matching TRBD1 (6 bases). The sequenced sample was memory CD4+ T cells sorted from blood. The sample's subset: CD45RA-negative fraction. The clonotype was recovered from a young man in good health. The CDR3 here is CASSSGQSFPNTGELFF. The CDR3 coding sequence is TGCGCCAGCAGCTCCGGACAGTCTTTCCCGAACACCGGGGAGCTGTTTTTT.